The sequence of this TCR beta chain was determined in a study of T cell responses to AZD1222 COVID-19 vaccine. CDR1 and CDR2 from the germline V gene are KGHSH and LQKENI. CDR3 length equals 13 residues. Data came from immunoSEQ multiplex PCR; TCRdb stores just in-frame clones and leaves some out. The sample includes some 130,000 clones, roughly 85% of them seen just once. Remarks on this clone: At one end the junction does not follow the germline gene, possibly because of a read error.

The sequenced sample was peripheral blood, obtained 28 days after the second dose of the MenACWY control vaccine. V usage is TRBV18 and J usage is TRBJ1-2; 8 nucleotides agree with TRBD1. The TCR was taken from an adult who received the MenACWY meningococcal vaccine as a control. The CDR3 spells CASSPRQGYGYTF. The CDR3, as DNA: TGTGCCAGCTCTCCACGACAGGGGTATGGCTACACCTTC.